This T cell receptor beta chain derives from a study of T-cell reconstitution after alpha-beta-depleted transplantation in children. Study conclusions and caveats: Counts and diversity of T cells one year after transplant came mostly from newly produced T cells. Reports say that about two months after transplant, the alpha-beta T cells came out of several hundred graft clones that had expanded.

With V trimmed by 4 bases and J by 5 bases, 9 bases remained unmatched. The CDR3 has 15 residues. The TCRbeta library was prepared with unique molecular identifiers. MiXCR was run by TCRdb on the PCR reads, yielding one entry per CDR3 protein. The profile shows around 370,000 distinct CDR3 sequences, about a sixth of them singletons. In its sample, this clonotype was seen a few times. Its antigen is not identified. This specimen consisted of PBMCs, mostly from graft donor cells, obtained 360 days after TCRalphabeta/CD19-depleted stem cell transplant. The V and J genes are TRBV12-3 or TRBV12-4 and TRBJ1-2, with 8 bases fitting TRBD1. This sequence was found in a male patient under 10 years old who had a stem cell transplant for acute lymphoblastic leukemia, so the T cells may come from the graft donor. Written as DNA, the CDR3 is TGTGCCAGCAGTTCTCCCGGGACAGGAGCGTATGGCTACACCTTC. Encoded protein: CASSSPGTGAYGYTF.